The 3 T cell receptor beta chains below come from one sample, sequenced in a study of T cells in Graves' hyperthyroidism and ophthalmopathy. Amplified regions were TCR beta CDR3 sequences from RNA transcripts. TCR CDR3 underwent first-round RT-PCR with the HTBI primer set. TCRdb processed the multiplex PCR reads anew with MiXCR; each CDR3 protein has one entry. This table has 650,000 to 700,000 distinct CDR3 sequences, 15% to 20% appearing once. The specimen was blood. The receptors come from a man between 45 and 60 years old with Graves' hyperthyroidism.

Of note for this clonotype: Just one base apart from a much larger clone, this may be a read error. The CDR3 bases are TGTGCCAGCGGCCAGACAAATTCACCCCTCCACTTT. The encoded protein is CASGQTNSPLHF. The rearrangement joins TRBV27 to TRBJ1-6; D unclear. Germline CDR1 MNHEY, CDR2 SMNVEV (reference sequence). V was shortened by 8 bases and J by 7 bases, with 9 bases between the two germline ends. The CDR3 is made up of 12 amino acids.

This clonotype came up many times. The V gene is TRBV7-3, the J gene TRBJ2-1; 7 bases map to TRBD2. The V gene end was trimmed by 4 bases and the J gene end by 9 bases; junction bases not matched to a gene: 12. The CDR3 is 15 residues long. The germline V gene encodes CDR1 SGHTA and CDR2 FQGTGA. In DNA form, the CDR3 reads TGTGCCAGCAGCTCCCGGGGAGGGATGTTCTCTGAGCAGTTCTTC. This codes for CASSSRGGMFSEQFF.

V gene TRBV27 combines with J gene TRBJ2-1; D ambiguous. The CDR3 totals 15 residues. The V gene's germline CDR1 is MNHEY and CDR2 SMNVEV (reference sequence). The V and J ends lost 3 bases and 4 bases respectively, with 13 bases between them. Here the CDR3 reads CASSFLVDKYNEQFF. In DNA form, the CDR3 reads TGTGCCAGCAGTTTTTTAGTTGACAAATACAATGAGCAGTTCTTC.